These 24 T cell receptor beta chains were sequenced from one sample in a study of early T cells in non-severe SARS-CoV-2 infection. TCRdb reprocessed the 5' RACE reads via MiXCR and lists one record per CDR3 protein. The sample has 45,000 to 50,000 distinct CDR3 sequences, around 6% seen once. Input material: whole blood. These TCRs come from an adult who was a healthcare worker with PCR-confirmed SARS-CoV-2 infection or an uninfected control (not recorded which).

This clonotype turned up a few times. This chain joins TRBV2 and TRBJ1-1; the match to TRBD1 covers 7 bases. The V segment lost 1 base and the J segment 8 bases; nucleotides outside the gene matches: 7. Germline lookup yields CDR1 SNHLY and CDR2 FYNNEI. The CDR3 sequence is 14 residues long. CDR3 sequence (DNA): TGTGCCAGCAGTGAAGTCGTCCCGACAGGGGAAGCTTTCTTT. Protein sequence: CASSEVVPTGEAFF. Drawing the rest from reference TRBV2 and TRBJ1-1, the complete variable domain is EPEVTQTPSHQVTQMGQEVILRCVPISNHLYFYWYRQILGQKVEFLVSFYNNEISEKSEIFDDQFSVERPDGSNFTLKIRSTKLEDSAMYFCASSEVVPTGEAFFGQGTRLTVV.

CDR3 bases: TGTGCCAGCAGCTCCCCCCTGGGGGTCTCTCCAACCTACAATGAGCAGTTCTTC. This gives the protein CASSSPLGVSPTYNEQFF. The rearrangement joins TRBV7-9 to TRBJ2-1; TRBD1 or TRBD2 may be the D gene (5 bases each). The germline gives CDR1 SEHNR, CDR2 FQNEAQ (reference sequence). V was pared by 4 bases and J by 2 bases, with 21 bases between. This CDR3 comprises 18 residues.

The rearrangement uses TRBV6-1 and TRBJ2-3; TRBD2 aligns across 11 bases. This CDR3 region has 17 residues. Germline trimming cut 4 bases from V and 1 base from J; bases unmatched to any gene: 7. The V gene's germline CDR1 is MNHNS and CDR2 SASEGT. For the CDR3, the DNA is TGTGCCAGCAGTGCTAGGACTAGCGGGTTAGGCACAGATACGCAGTATTTT. Translating it yields CASSARTSGLGTDTQYF.

This clonotype was counted many times. The V and J genes are TRBV29-1 and TRBJ2-7; 12 bases align to TRBD2. Trimming took 5 bases from V and 5 from J; bases not matched to a gene: 10. Germline V gives CDR1 SQVTM, CDR2 ANQGSEA. CDR3 length: 15 amino acids. This CDR3 reads CSVTLTGLAGNEQYF. DNA for the CDR3: TGCAGCGTTACTCTGACCGGACTAGCGGGGAACGAGCAGTACTTC.

The chain couples TRBV7-2 to TRBJ2-1; D perhaps matches TRBD1 (7 bases). The CDR3 extends over 14 amino acids. Trimming left V 2 bases short and J 8 bases short, with 13 bases between. Germline CDR1 reads SGHTA; CDR2 reads FQGNSA. In DNA form, the CDR3 reads TGTGCCAGCAGCTTACGGACAGGAGGGGATGAGCAGTTCTTC. It codes for CASSLRTGGDEQFF.

The table lists this clonotype with a few counts. This chain connects TRBV4-3 to TRBJ2-3, with D uncertain. The CDR3 runs to 13 residues. The V end was cut by 0 bases, the J end by 6 bases, with 7 bases between. CDR1 LGHNA and CDR2 YSLEER come from the germline V gene. CDR3 amino acids: CASSQDFDDTQYF. The DNA of the CDR3 is TGCGCCAGCAGCCAAGATTTCGACGATACGCAGTATTTT.

This clonotype was picked up many times. The rearrangement joins TRBV28 to TRBJ2-7, with TRBD1 matching 12 bases. This CDR3 comprises 15 residues. V shed 6 bases and J 4 bases; nucleotides not matched to a gene: 7. Germline V gives CDR1 MDHEN, CDR2 SYDVKM. DNA for the CDR3: TGTGCCAGCAGCCTTGGGACAGGGGGCTTTTACGAGCAGTACTTC. It yields the protein CASSLGTGGFYEQYF.

This clonotype was counted ten times or more. The chain employs TRBV20-1 and TRBJ1-3; D unclear. The CDR3 is made up of 15 amino acids. Trimming removed 2 bases at V and 0 bases at J, with 11 bases between. CDR1 and CDR2 from the germline V gene are DFQATT and SNEGSKA (reference sequence). CDR3 sequence reads: CSARPRRSSGNTIYF. CDR3 sequence (DNA): TGCAGTGCTAGACCTCGACGGAGCTCTGGAAACACCATATATTTT.

This clonotype was counted at least ten times. V gene TRBV7-2 combines with J gene TRBJ2-6, with D unclear. CDR3 length: 14 amino acids. Looked up from germline, CDR1 is SGHTA and CDR2 is FQGNSA. V gave up 8 bases and J gave up 3 bases, with 11 bases separating them. The CDR3 reads CASLITYGANVLTF. The CDR3 nucleotides read TGTGCCAGCCTTATTACCTATGGGGCCAACGTCCTGACTTTC.

This clonotype was recorded at least ten times. V gene TRBV25-1 combines with J gene TRBJ2-7; 12 bases match TRBD2. In germline, CDR1 is MGHDK, CDR2 SYGVNS. The CDR3 is 15 residues long. The ends lost 6 bases at V and 3 bases at J; junction bases unmatched: 6. CDR3 DNA: TGTGCCAGCAGACCTAGCGGGAGGGCCAACTACGAGCAGTACTTC. Its protein product is CASRPSGRANYEQYF.

The chain recombines TRBV18 with TRBJ2-7, with 10 bases lining up with TRBD2. The CDR3 is 16 residues long. Germline lookup yields CDR1 KGHSH and CDR2 LQKENI. V shed 3 bases and J 3 bases; nucleotides not matched to a gene: 8. CDR3 DNA: TGTGCCAGCTCACCTCTAGCGGGAGAGGCCCACTACGAGCAGTACTTC. Translating it yields CASSPLAGEAHYEQYF.

This clonotype has a count of ten or more. V usage is TRBV20-1 and J usage is TRBJ1-1; TRBD1 agrees at 8 bases. Germline lookup yields CDR1 DFQATT and CDR2 SNEGSKA (reference sequence). The junction had 6 bases not matched to a gene; V was cut back by 4 bases and J by 5 bases. The CDR3 is 13 amino acids. The CDR3 region has the DNA TGCAGTGCTAAGGACAGGGTCGAGACTGAAGCTTTCTTT. Its translation is CSAKDRVETEAFF.

This clonotype showed up many times. The chain joins TRBV29-1 to TRBJ2-3; no reliable D call. CDR3 length: 14 residues. CDR1 and CDR2 (germline): SQVTM, ANQGSEA. Trimming left V 7 bases short and J 2 bases short, with 16 bases between. As DNA, the CDR3 is TGCAGCGCTCGTCCAACCCTGGACACAGATACGCAGTATTTT. Translation: CSARPTLDTDTQYF.

This clonotype was detected ten times or more. The chain uses TRBV7-2 and TRBJ2-7; tentatively, D is TRBD2 (6 bases). Between the trimmed V and J ends, which lost 5 bases and 7 bases, there was a span of 12 bases. The germline gives CDR1 SGHTA, CDR2 FQGNSA. This CDR3 is built from 12 residues. The CDR3 sequence: CASSGLAWEQYF. DNA for the CDR3: TGTGCCAGCAGCGGTCTAGCGTGGGAGCAGTACTTC.

The DNA of the CDR3 is TGTGCCAGCAGTGAAGGTCGGGGAGTAGGGCCTGAGCAGTTCTTC. Its translation: CASSEGRGVGPEQFF. This chain connects TRBV25-1 to TRBJ2-1; possibly TRBD2 for D (5 bases). Germline CDR1 reads MGHDK; CDR2 reads SYGVNS. This CDR3 is built from 15 residues. The V gene lost 2 bases and the J gene lost 9 bases, with 17 bases spanning the gap. The full variable domain, in which reference TRBV25-1 and TRBJ2-1 provide the parts outside the CDR3, is EADIYQTPRYLVIGTGKKITLECSQTMGHDKMYWYQQDPGMELHLIHYSYGVNSTEKGDLSSESTVSRIRTEHFPLTLESARPSHTSQYLCASSEGRGVGPEQFFGPGTRLTVL.

In this sample, this clonotype turned up a few times. J is TRBJ2-7 and V is TRBV19; TRBD1 matches at 7 bases. Germline CDR1 is LNHDA and CDR2 is SQIVND (reference sequence). V lost 4 bases and J lost 0; bases outside the gene matches: 6. CDR3 length: 15 amino acids. CDR3 coding DNA: TGTGCCAGTAGTACCCCGAGGACAGGCTCCTACGAGCAGTACTTC. Translated, it gives CASSTPRTGSYEQYF.

This clonotype was seen repeatedly, ten times or more. The chain employs TRBV9 and TRBJ2-5; 9 nucleotides agree with TRBD2. The V and J ends lost 4 bases and 2 bases, in that order; junction bases with no gene match: 6. Looked up from germline, CDR1 is SGDLS and CDR2 is YYNGEE. The CDR3 loop spans 15 amino acids. The CDR3 DNA reads TGTGCCAGCAGCAATCTAGCGGGGATACAAGAGACCCAGTACTTC. This encodes CASSNLAGIQETQYF.

This clonotype was seen many times. The chain has TRBV20-1 and TRBJ1-2, with a possible D match to TRBD1 (5 bases). V lost 5 bases to trimming and J lost 1 base, with 8 bases between them. Germline CDR1 is DFQATT and CDR2 is SNEGSKA (reference sequence). CDR3 length: 12 amino acids. CDR3 DNA sequence: TGCAGTGCTCCGACAGTTAACTATGGCTACACCTTC. As protein: CSAPTVNYGYTF.

This clonotype appeared many times. The chain employs TRBV20-1 and TRBJ1-1; no firm D call. Trimming pared 0 bases from V and 1 base from J, leaving 6 bases between. The CDR3 is 13 residues long. In germline, CDR1 is DFQATT, CDR2 SNEGSKA (reference sequence). CDR3 sequence (DNA): TGCAGTGCTAGAGATTGGGGGAACACTGAAGCTTTCTTT. This codes for CSARDWGNTEAFF.

This clonotype was picked up many times. The chain couples TRBV30 to TRBJ1-6; 7 nucleotides agree with TRBD1. V lost 6 bases, J lost 4 bases, and 9 bases stayed unmatched. The CDR3 is made up of 15 amino acids. The germline CDR1 and CDR2 sequences are GTSNPN and SVGIG (reference sequence). CDR3 DNA: TGTGCCTGTTATGTAGGACAGGCGTATAATTCACCCCTCCACTTT. It codes for CACYVGQAYNSPLHF.

Note on this clonotype: A read error may explain this, as a much larger clone is one base away. The gene calls are TRBV4-1 and TRBJ2-3; 7 nucleotides match TRBD1. The ends lost 5 bases at V and 0 bases at J; junction bases unmatched: 8. This CDR3 comprises 16 residues. Germline CDR1 MGHRA, CDR2 YSYEKL. CDR3 DNA: TGCGCCAGCAGCACCCGGGACAGCCTTAGCACAGATACGCAGTATTTT. Translating gives CASSTRDSLSTDTQYF.

This clonotype was recorded at least ten times. The V call is TRBV25-1, the J call TRBJ1-2, with unresolved D. The V end lost 4 bases, the J end lost 10 bases, and 19 bases lay between the germline ends. This CDR3 spans 14 amino acids. CDR1 is MGHDK, CDR2 SYGVNS, per germline. The DNA for the CDR3 is TGTGCCAGCAGTGTCGACTTAGGGATTGACGACTACACCTTC. It encodes CASSVDLGIDDYTF.

The CDR3 DNA sequence: TGCAGTGCTTCCGCCTTTACTGAGCAGTTCTTC. Its translation: CSASAFTEQFF. The chain is built from TRBV20-1 and TRBJ2-1; D is undetermined. The CDR3 extends over 11 amino acids. V lost 5 bases and J 9 bases, leaving 11 bases between the germline ends. The V gene's germline CDR1 is DFQATT and CDR2 SNEGSKA (reference sequence).

There are many counts of this clonotype. The chain uses TRBV12-3 or TRBV12-4 and TRBJ2-5; a weak D match, TRBD2 (6 bases). The CDR3 extends over 16 amino acids. V gave up 2 bases and J gave up 2 bases, with 15 bases separating them. The CDR3 DNA reads as TGTGCCAGCAGTTTAACGGGGAGCCGGGGGCAAGAGACCCAGTACTTC. The encoded protein is CASSLTGSRGQETQYF.